The subject of this entry is one T cell receptor beta chain. The CDR3 loop spans 13 amino acids. Trimming left V 0 bases short and J 7 bases short, with 12 bases between. The germline V gene encodes CDR1 GTSNPN and CDR2 SVGIG (reference sequence). This sample is drawn from a study of blood T cell repertoires in COVID-19. Overall study: The analysed material was cDNA or gDNA that came from T cells, B-cell-depleted T cells, or PBMCs.

As originally analysed: Estimates of nucleated cell counts were drawn from the amplification of reference gene primers. Method: immunoSEQ multiplex PCR; TCRdb's copy keeps in-frame clones and lacks some. V and J calls plus clone size are reproduced from that table; the DNA served to infer D and trimming. The sample yields some 220,000 clones, approximately 83% seen once. The sample was peripheral blood. This clonotype originated in a woman aged 60-75 years with acute or convalescent COVID-19. This chain uses TRBV30 with TRBJ1-2; no clear D gene. For the CDR3, the DNA is TGTGCCTGGAGTGTTTTGGGAGTGGGTGGCTACACCTTC. Amino acids: CAWSVLGVGGYTF.